This TCR beta chain is drawn from a study of cytomegalovirus exposure and HLA in healthy donors. At the level of the study: An analysis done earlier identified some 120 million unique TCR beta sequences from around 180 million T cells. As released early, the data held roughly 85 million unique TCRs from HLA-typed donors. Study results and caveats: Reports state that TCR beta sequences accurately predicted most subjects' HLA-A and HLA-B alleles. The authors enumerated 150 to 200 TCR beta chains as linked to cytomegalovirus.

This CDR3 is built from 11 residues. Germline loops: CDR1 SGHKS, CDR2 YYEKEE (reference sequence). Trimming removed 2 bases from V and 10 bases from J, with 7 bases in between. On this clone itself: Antigen specificity is unknown.

13 Jbeta primers and 60 Vbeta primers were used for the PCR. Measured with immunoSEQ multiplex PCR; TCRdb has only the in-frame clones, and not every one. The top ten clones hold around 2.2% of a sample with around 130,000 clones, around 81% of them seen once. This sequence originates from a woman between 40 and 55 years old in good health and CMV-seronegative. The V and J genes are TRBV5-5 and TRBJ2-1; TRBD2 is a possible D gene (5 bases). The sample was PBMCs. CDR3 protein: CASSFWREQFF. CDR3 coding DNA: TGTGCCAGCAGCTTTTGGAGGGAGCAGTTCTTC.